This entry describes one T cell receptor (beta chain). This record comes from a study of blood T cell repertoires in COVID-19. Study-level information: The samples span acute and convalescent COVID-19 from the United States, Italy and Spain. T cells, B-cell-depleted T cells, or PBMCs provided the cDNA or gDNA that served as material.

Per the study methods: Reference gene primers were amplified, and this amplification served to estimate nucleated cell counts. Some clones are missing from TCRdb's copy, which holds only in-frame ones; the method was immunoSEQ multiplex PCR. The V and J calls and clone size are taken from that table; D and trimming were inferred from the DNA. This sample has around 200,000 clones, with around 85% found just once. Germline values: CDR1 SNHLY, CDR2 FYNNEI. V dropped 4 bases and J dropped 2 bases, with 7 bases sitting between them. CDR3 size: 13 residues. This sequence was found in an elderly woman with acute or convalescent COVID-19. This chain uses TRBV2 with TRBJ2-3; D gene unclear. Sequencing used peripheral blood. The CDR3 nucleotides are TGTGCCAGCAGTGTCGGTTACACAGATACGCAGTATTTT. Translating it yields CASSVGYTDTQYF.